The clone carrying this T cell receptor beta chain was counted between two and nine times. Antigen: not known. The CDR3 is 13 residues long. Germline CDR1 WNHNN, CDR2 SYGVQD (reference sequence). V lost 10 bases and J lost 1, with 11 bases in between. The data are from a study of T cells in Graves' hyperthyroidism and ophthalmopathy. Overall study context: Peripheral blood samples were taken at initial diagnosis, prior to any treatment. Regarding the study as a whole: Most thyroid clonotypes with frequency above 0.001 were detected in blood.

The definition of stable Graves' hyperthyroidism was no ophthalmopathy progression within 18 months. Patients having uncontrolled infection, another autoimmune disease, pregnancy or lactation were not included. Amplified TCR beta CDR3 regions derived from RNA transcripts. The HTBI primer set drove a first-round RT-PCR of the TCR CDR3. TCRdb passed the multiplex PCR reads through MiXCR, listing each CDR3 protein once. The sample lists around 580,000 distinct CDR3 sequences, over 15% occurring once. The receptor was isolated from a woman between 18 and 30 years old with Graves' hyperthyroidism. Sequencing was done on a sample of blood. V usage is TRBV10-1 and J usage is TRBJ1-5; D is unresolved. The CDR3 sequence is CATSGGSNQPQHF. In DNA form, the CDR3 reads TGCGCCACCAGCGGCGGGAGCAATCAGCCCCAGCATTTT.